Listed here are 18 T cell receptor beta chains from one sample, sequenced in a study of T-cell reconstitution after alpha-beta-depleted transplantation in children. Unique molecular identifiers tagged the TCRbeta library. Using its own MiXCR run on the PCR reads, TCRdb lists one record per CDR3 protein. Among roughly 120,000 distinct CDR3 sequences, 10% were seen once, and the ten largest hold around 8.5%. The material sequenced was PBMCs from the stem cell graft donor, taken from the stem cell graft. The receptor set was obtained from a human donor who donated a stem cell graft to a child with acute lymphoblastic leukemia.

This clonotype was recorded many times. As DNA, the CDR3 is TGTGCCAGCAGTACCGGACAGGGGGTCAATGAAAAACTGTTTTTT. It specifies CASSTGQGVNEKLFF. The chain links TRBV12-3 or TRBV12-4 to TRBJ1-4; 10 bases are shared with TRBD1. The CDR3 covers 15 residues. V was clipped by 5 bases and J by 5 bases; unmatched bases: 5.

This clonotype has a count of ten or more. The V call is TRBV5-1, the J call TRBJ2-3; 7 bases match TRBD2. After removal of 4 bases from V and 2 bases from J, the junction contained 13 bases not matched to a gene. The CDR3 totals 17 residues. Germline CDR1 reads SGHRS; CDR2 reads YFSETQ. Written as DNA, the CDR3 is TGCGCCAGCAGCCACCGGTTGGGACTAAATCTCACAGATACGCAGTATTTT. This encodes CASSHRLGLNLTDTQYF. The full variable domain, rest sourced from reference TRBV5-1 and TRBJ2-3, is KAGVTQTPRYLIKTRGQQVTLSCSPISGHRSVSWYQQTPGQGLQFLFEYFSETQRNKGNFPGRFSGRQFSNSRSEMNVSTLELGDSALYLCASSHRLGLNLTDTQYFGPGTRLTVL.

This clonotype was counted ten times or more. The chain carries TRBV7-9 and TRBJ2-7; 13 bases fit TRBD2. J was trimmed by 5 bases and V by 5 bases; bases with no gene match: 6. This CDR3 is 15 amino acids long. The germline gives CDR1 SEHNR, CDR2 FQNEAQ (reference sequence). The CDR3 coding sequence is TGTGCCAGCAGCAGAGGACTAGCGGGAGTTAACGAGCAGTACTTC. This encodes CASSRGLAGVNEQYF.

This clonotype was counted ten times or more. The chain employs TRBV28 and TRBJ2-7; 8 positions match TRBD2. Germline V CDR1 and CDR2: MDHEN, SYDVKM. The CDR3 loop spans 16 amino acids. After removal of 2 bases from V and 0 bases from J, the junction contained 6 bases not matched to a gene. CDR3 DNA sequence: TGTGCCAGCAGTTTAACGTTAGCGGGATCCTCCTACGAGCAGTACTTC. Its translation: CASSLTLAGSSYEQYF.

This clonotype was seen ten or more times. The chain links TRBV2 to TRBJ2-1, with 10 nucleotides matching TRBD1. Unmatched junction bases numbered 4, after V lost 6 bases and J lost 2 bases. The CDR3 is 15 residues long. From germline, CDR1 is SNHLY and CDR2 FYNNEI. In DNA form, the CDR3 reads TGTGCCAGCAGGGGGACAGGGGTTACCTACAATGAGCAGTTCTTC. It codes for CASRGTGVTYNEQFF.

This clonotype was counted at least ten times. The CDR3 loop reads CSALVGRDQPQHF. The CDR3 region has the DNA TGCAGTGCCCTTGTCGGGCGGGATCAGCCCCAGCATTTT. The rearrangement joins TRBV20-1 to TRBJ1-5; no reliable D call. Germline loops: CDR1 DFQATT, CDR2 SNEGSKA (reference sequence). Trimming removed 6 bases from V and 5 bases from J, with 14 bases in between. The CDR3 consists of 13 residues.

This clonotype occurred many times. V gene TRBV3-1 combines with J gene TRBJ2-4, with a tentative D call TRBD1 (5 bases). Germline lookup yields CDR1 LGHDT and CDR2 YNNKEL (reference sequence). The CDR3 loop spans 12 amino acids. The V end was cut by 6 bases, the J end by 9 bases, with 12 bases between. CDR3 bases: TGTGCCAGCAGTTCAGGGCCGGGCATTCAGTACTTC. Its protein is CASSSGPGIQYF.

This clonotype occurred many times. The chain joins TRBV7-2 to TRBJ1-2; a weak D match, TRBD1 (6 bases). V was pared by 5 bases and J by 4 bases, with 23 bases between. The V gene's germline CDR1 is SGHTA and CDR2 FQGNSA. The CDR3 totals 17 residues. The CDR3: CASSRGGGAPLSYGYTF. Here the CDR3 DNA reads TGTGCCAGCAGCCGAGGGGGAGGGGCCCCTCTCTCCTATGGCTACACCTTC.

This clonotype showed up many times. The rearrangement links TRBV6-2 or TRBV6-3 to TRBJ1-5; possibly TRBD1 for D (6 bases). This CDR3 region has 15 residues. CDR1 and CDR2 from the germline V gene are MNHEY and SVGEGT. Trimming removed 5 bases at V and 4 bases at J, with 15 bases between. CDR3 sequence: CASSHYGTPNQPQHF. Here the CDR3 DNA reads TGTGCCAGCAGTCACTACGGGACACCGAATCAGCCCCAGCATTTT.

This clonotype was observed many times. The rearrangement joins TRBV7-2 to TRBJ2-3; D is undetermined. The CDR3 runs to 14 residues. Germline assignment: CDR1 SGHTA and CDR2 FQGNSA. V was pared by 6 bases and J by 2 bases, with 12 bases between. The CDR3 region has the DNA TGTGCCAGCAGGCCCACATATAACACAGATACGCAGTATTTT. Translating it yields CASRPTYNTDTQYF.

This clonotype was detected many times. The chain combines TRBV20-1 with TRBJ2-5; 10 bases are shared with TRBD2. The CDR3 is made up of 14 amino acids. With V trimmed by 1 base and J by 5 bases, 4 bases remained unmatched. Germline CDR1 and CDR2: DFQATT and SNEGSKA (reference sequence). CDR3 coding DNA: TGCAGTGCTAGAGCACTAGCGGGGAGGGAGACCCAGTACTTC. It specifies CSARALAGRETQYF.

This clonotype was seen repeatedly, ten times or more. The V gene is TRBV20-1, the J gene TRBJ2-5; 8 bases fit TRBD2. Germline V CDR1 and CDR2: DFQATT, SNEGSKA (reference sequence). With 6 bases clipped from V and 6 bases from J, the junction kept 21 bases outside the gene matches. The CDR3 totals 17 residues. The CDR3, as DNA: TGCAGTGCCCTGGGCAGGAGGGTAGCGGGACCTCAAAAGACCCAGTACTTC. Translation gives CSALGRRVAGPQKTQYF.

This clonotype was seen ten or more times. CDR3 bases: TGTGCCAGCAGCTTGACAGGGATCTATAGCAATCAGCCCCAGCATTTT. Translation: CASSLTGIYSNQPQHF. The chain recombines TRBV5-6 with TRBJ1-5, with a weak D call TRBD1 (6 bases). The length of the CDR3 is 16 residues. Germline V gene lookup returns CDR1 SGHDT and CDR2 YYEEEE. V lost 1 base and J 0 bases, leaving 11 bases between the germline ends.

The table lists this clonotype with many counts. An end of the junction does not agree with germline; a read error may underlie this. This chain connects TRBV7-2 to TRBJ2-4, with D unclear. Germline-derived CDR1 and CDR2 are SGHTA and FQGNSA. This CDR3 spans 16 amino acids. This CDR3 is CASSLVWDVAKNSQYF. In DNA form, the CDR3 reads TGTGCCAGCAGCTTAGTCTGGGATGTGGCCAAAAACAGTCAGTACTTC.

This clonotype was detected ten times or more. The gene calls are TRBV7-2 and TRBJ1-4; the D gene is possibly TRBD1 (5 bases). The germline V gene encodes CDR1 SGHTA and CDR2 FQGNSA. Trimming took 0 bases from V and 8 from J, leaving 7 bases between them. This CDR3 region has 13 residues. CDR3 region: CASSLADIEKLFF. The CDR3 DNA reads TGTGCCAGCAGCTTAGCGGACATCGAAAAACTGTTTTTT.

This clonotype was picked up many times. The V call is TRBV4-3, the J call TRBJ2-2, with 8 bases that match TRBD1. V gave up 0 bases and J gave up 1 base; unmatched junction bases: 13. This CDR3 spans 20 amino acids. The germline CDR1 and CDR2 sequences are LGHNA and YSLEER. The chain's CDR3 is CASSQDQYSYGTGNTGELFF. DNA for the CDR3: TGCGCCAGCAGCCAAGATCAGTATTCCTACGGGACAGGGAACACCGGGGAGCTGTTTTTT.

Many counts were recorded for this clonotype. The chain carries TRBV7-9 and TRBJ1-1, with TRBD1 identical over 7 bases. Germline CDR1 is SEHNR and CDR2 is FQNEAQ (reference sequence). The V and J ends lost 2 bases and 5 bases, in that order; junction bases with no gene match: 14. The CDR3 totals 17 residues. The CDR3 DNA is TGTGCCAGCAGCTTATTATACAGGGGATCGGATGAGACTGAAGCTTTCTTT. Residues: CASSLLYRGSDETEAFF.

This clonotype was counted ten times or more. V is TRBV6-6 and J is TRBJ2-1; D perhaps matches TRBD1 (5 bases). From germline, CDR1 is MNHNY and CDR2 SVGAGI (reference sequence). The CDR3 consists of 12 residues. The V end was cut by 8 bases, the J end by 8 bases, with 13 bases between. CDR3 sequence: CASGAGKDEQFF. The DNA of the CDR3 is TGTGCCAGCGGGGCAGGGAAGGATGAGCAGTTCTTC.